The present entry profiles one TCR beta chain with its context. The CDR3 is 16 amino acids. Trimming left V 7 bases short and J 3 bases short, with 21 bases between. From germline, CDR1 is MNHEY and CDR2 SMNVEV (reference sequence). The record originates from a study of tumor T cells in aggressive B-cell lymphoma. Using immunoSEQ multiplex PCR, the repertoire was profiled, and TCRdb retains in-frame clones only, with some absent. This sample has almost 2,500 clones; 80% to 85% occur once, and the top ten carry 12%. Sequenced material: tumor tissue. This clonotype originated in an adult with diffuse large B cell lymphoma. V is TRBV27 and J is TRBJ1-2; D possibly corresponds to TRBD1 (6 bases). CDR3 region: CASKYSVGAGDYGYTF. CDR3 nucleotides: TGTGCCAGCAAATATTCCGTGGGGGCGGGGGACTATGGCTACACCTTC.